A selection of T cell receptor beta chains follows, all from one sample in a study of human T cells and chemical hapten exposure. Via MiXCR, TCRdb re-called the RACE reads, giving one row per CDR3 protein. The sample yields tens of thousands of distinct CDR3 sequences, 10% to 14% seen once. The starting material was whole blood, obtained in connection with sensitization to the hapten diphenylcyclopropenone (DPC). The receptors were gathered from a woman aged 50 to 60 with alopecia areata. Some clones in this sample may be carry-over from other donors' samples. Each CDR3 is given with its conserved first and last residue. A D gene is named only where the DNA matches it firmly. Not every row has a clone size; where given, it reads once, few, many or a size class.

size: many
V: TRBV5-4
J: TRBJ2-1
D: TRBD2
DNA: TGTGCCAGCAGCTTGGCCTGGGCTAGCGGGAGCAATGAGCAGTTCTTC
CDR3: CASSLAWASGSNEQFF

size: .
V: TRBV29-1
J: TRBJ1-2
D: .
DNA: TGCAGCGTTGCGGAAGAAGGAGATGGCTACACCTTC
CDR3: CSVAEEGDGYTF

size: few
V: TRBV20-1
J: TRBJ2-3
D: TRBD2
DNA: TGCAGTGCTAGAGTGATGTTGGGGCGACTAGCGGGGACAGATACGCAGTATTTT
CDR3: CSARVMLGRLAGTDTQYF

size: few
V: TRBV12-3/TRBV12-4
J: TRBJ2-3
D: TRBD1
DNA: TGTGCCAGCAGTTTAAGGCAGGGGGTAGATACGCAGTATTTT
CDR3: CASSLRQGVDTQYF

size: many
V: TRBV5-4
J: TRBJ2-5
D: TRBD1
DNA: TGTGCCAGCAGCGGCAGGGGGCAGGAAGAGACCCAGTACTTC
CDR3: CASSGRGQEETQYF

size: many
V: TRBV6-2/TRBV6-3
J: TRBJ1-5
D: .
DNA: TGTGCCAGCAGTTACAGCACACAGCCCCAGCATTTT
CDR3: CASSYSTQPQHF

size: many
V: TRBV5-5
J: TRBJ1-1
D: .
DNA: TGTGCCAGCAGCTTTGAGTGGGATTCGTACACTGAAGCTTTCTTT
CDR3: CASSFEWDSYTEAFF

size: .
V: TRBV9
J: TRBJ1-6
D: .
DNA: TGTGCCAGCAGCGTAGGGACAGACCCGGGGAATTCACCCCTCCACTTT
CDR3: CASSVGTDPGNSPLHF

size: many
V: TRBV14
J: TRBJ1-1
D: .
DNA: TGTGCCAGCCTGTTGGGGGTGAACACTGAAGCTTTCTTT
CDR3: CASLLGVNTEAFF

size: many
V: TRBV18
J: TRBJ2-1
D: TRBD1
DNA: TGTGCCAGCTCACGACGGACAGGGGATGGGAATGAGCAGTTCTTC
CDR3: CASSRRTGDGNEQFF

size: many
V: TRBV19
J: TRBJ1-2
D: TRBD1
DNA: TGTGCCAGTAGTTGGCCGGGACAGGTCTATGGCTACACCTTC
CDR3: CASSWPGQVYGYTF

size: many
V: TRBV7-2
J: TRBJ2-2
D: TRBD1
DNA: TGTGCCAGCAGCTGGGACAGGGAGTACGGGGAGCTGTTTTTT
CDR3: CASSWDREYGELFF

size: .
V: TRBV13
J: TRBJ2-3
D: TRBD2
DNA: TGTGCCAGCAGCTTACGGGTAGCTAGCGGGAGAGCAGATACGCAGTATTTT
CDR3: CASSLRVASGRADTQYF

size: once
V: TRBV7-2
J: TRBJ2-1
D: TRBD2
DNA: TGTGCCAGCAGAGCGGGAGTAAATGAGCAGTTCTTC
CDR3: CASRAGVNEQFF

size: .
V: TRBV7-6
J: TRBJ2-1
D: TRBD2
DNA: TGTGCCAGCAGCTTAGCTATCTCGACTAGCGGGAGATCTGGGGAGCAGTTCTTC
CDR3: CASSLAISTSGRSGEQFF